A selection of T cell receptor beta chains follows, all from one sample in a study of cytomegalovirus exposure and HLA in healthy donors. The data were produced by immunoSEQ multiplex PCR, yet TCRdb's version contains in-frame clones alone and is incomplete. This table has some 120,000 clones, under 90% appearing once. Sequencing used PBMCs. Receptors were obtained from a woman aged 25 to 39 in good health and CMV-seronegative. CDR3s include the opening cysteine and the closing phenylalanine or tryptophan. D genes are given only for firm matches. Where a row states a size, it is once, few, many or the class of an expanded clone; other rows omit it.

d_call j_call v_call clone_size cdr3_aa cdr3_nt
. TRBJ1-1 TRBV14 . CASSPQRGQNTEAFF TGTGCCAGCAGCCCCCAGCGGGGGCAGAACACTGAAGCTTTCTTT
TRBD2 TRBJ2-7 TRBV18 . CASSPQTVGLAGTYEQYF TGTGCCAGCTCACCACAGACAGTAGGACTAGCGGGGACCTACGAGCAGTACTTC
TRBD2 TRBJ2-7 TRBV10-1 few CASGLAGSEEQYF TGCGCCAGTGGACTAGCGGGATCGGAGGAGCAGTACTTC
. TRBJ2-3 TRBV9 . CARGGVGETDTQYF TGTGCCAGAGGGGGGGTTGGGGAAACAGATACGCAGTATTTT
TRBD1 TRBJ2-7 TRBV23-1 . CASYNDQGDTPYEQYF TGCGCCAGCTACAATGATCAGGGGGACACGCCCTACGAGCAGTACTTC
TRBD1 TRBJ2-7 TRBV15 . CATSRDTGGREQYF TGTGCCACCAGCAGAGATACAGGGGGGAGAGAGCAGTACTTC
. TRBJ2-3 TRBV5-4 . CASSLQGGPDTQYF TGTGCCAGCAGCCTTCAGGGGGGTCCAGATACGCAGTATTTT
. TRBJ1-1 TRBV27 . CASSFTGPTEAFF TGTGCCAGCAGTTTTACAGGGCCCACTGAAGCTTTCTTT
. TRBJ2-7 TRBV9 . CASSPQGHSYEQYF TGTGCCAGCAGCCCGCAGGGTCACTCCTACGAGCAGTACTTC
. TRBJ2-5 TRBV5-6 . CASSMQDREETQYF TGTGCCAGCAGCATGCAGGACAGAGAAGAGACCCAGTACTTC
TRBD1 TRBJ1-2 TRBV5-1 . CASSLQQGGDGYTF TGCGCCAGCAGCTTGCAACAGGGGGGAGATGGCTACACCTTC
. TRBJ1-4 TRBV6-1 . CASSEGTREKLFF TGTGCCAGCAGTGAAGGTACTCGGGAAAAACTGTTTTTT
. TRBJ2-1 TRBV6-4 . CARYNEQFF TGTGCCCGGTACAATGAGCAGTTCTTC
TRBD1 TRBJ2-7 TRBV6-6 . CASSNRDRTYEQYF TGTGCCAGCAGTAACCGGGACAGGACCTACGAGCAGTACTTC
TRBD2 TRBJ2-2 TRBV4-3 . CASSQGQRTSVGTGELFF TGCGCCAGCAGCCAAGGTCAACGGACTAGCGTTGGCACCGGGGAGCTGTTTTTT
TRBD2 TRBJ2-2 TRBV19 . CASSALAGATGELFF TGTGCCAGTAGTGCGCTAGCGGGAGCCACCGGGGAGCTGTTTTTT
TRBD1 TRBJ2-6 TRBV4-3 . CASSLRDSESSGANVLTF TGCGCCAGCAGCCTAAGGGACAGCGAGAGCTCTGGGGCCAACGTCCTGACTTTC
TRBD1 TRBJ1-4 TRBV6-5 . CASSLQAGGQEKLFF TGTGCCAGCAGTCTCCAGGCAGGGGGCCAGGAAAAACTGTTTTTT
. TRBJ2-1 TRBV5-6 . CASSLQGRPYNEQFF TGTGCCAGCAGCTTGCAGGGGCGTCCCTACAATGAGCAGTTCTTC
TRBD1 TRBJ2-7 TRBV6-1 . CASRGQPTDEQYF TGTGCCAGCAGGGGACAGCCGACGGACGAGCAGTACTTC
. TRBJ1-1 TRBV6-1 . CASRQGYGTEAFF TGTGCCAGCAGGCAGGGGTACGGCACTGAAGCTTTCTTT
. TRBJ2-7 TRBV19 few CASSNRDTYEQYF TGTGCCAGTAGTAACCGGGACACCTACGAGCAGTACTTC
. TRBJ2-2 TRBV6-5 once CASSYPGDGAGELFF TGTGCCAGCAGTTACCCAGGGGACGGTGCCGGGGAGCTGTTTTTT
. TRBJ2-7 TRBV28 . CASRQDEQYF TGTGCCAGCAGACAGGACGAGCAGTACTTC
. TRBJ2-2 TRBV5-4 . CASSWGPGQNTGELFF TGTGCCAGCAGCTGGGGGCCGGGCCAGAACACCGGGGAGCTGTTTTTT
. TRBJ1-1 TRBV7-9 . CSSSLAMGAYTEAFF TGTTCCAGCAGCTTAGCGATGGGGGCTTACACTGAAGCTTTCTTT
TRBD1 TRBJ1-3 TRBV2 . CASSEDRGSGNTIYF TGTGCCAGCAGTGAAGACAGGGGGTCTGGAAACACCATATATTTT
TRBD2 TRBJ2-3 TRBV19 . CASSILASGLKNTQYF TGTGCCAGTAGTATCTTGGCTAGCGGACTTAAGAATACGCAGTATTTT